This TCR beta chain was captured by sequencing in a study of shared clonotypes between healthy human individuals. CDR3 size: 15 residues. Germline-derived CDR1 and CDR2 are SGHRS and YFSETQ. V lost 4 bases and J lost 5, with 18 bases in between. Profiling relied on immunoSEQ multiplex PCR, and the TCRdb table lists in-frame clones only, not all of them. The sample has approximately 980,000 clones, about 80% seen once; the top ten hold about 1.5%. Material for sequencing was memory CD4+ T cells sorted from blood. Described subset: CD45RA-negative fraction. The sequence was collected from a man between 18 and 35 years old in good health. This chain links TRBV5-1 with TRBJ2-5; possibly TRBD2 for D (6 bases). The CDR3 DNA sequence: TGCGCCAGCAGCCCGGGTTGGGGGGTGGAGGAGACCCAGTACTTC. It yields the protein CASSPGWGVEETQYF.